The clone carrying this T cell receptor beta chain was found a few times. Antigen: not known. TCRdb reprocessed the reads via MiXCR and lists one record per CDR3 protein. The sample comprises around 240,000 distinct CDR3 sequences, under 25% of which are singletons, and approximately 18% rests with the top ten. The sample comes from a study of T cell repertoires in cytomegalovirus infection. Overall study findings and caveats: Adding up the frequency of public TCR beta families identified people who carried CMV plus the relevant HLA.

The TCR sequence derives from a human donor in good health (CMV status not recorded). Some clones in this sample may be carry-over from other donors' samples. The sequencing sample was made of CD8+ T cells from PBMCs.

The CDR3 DNA reads as TGTGCCAGCAGCTTAGTACAGACAGGGGTCGACGAGCAGTACTTC. Translation: CASSLVQTGVDEQYF. V usage is TRBV7-6 and J usage is TRBJ2-7; 8 positions agree with TRBD1. Germline assignment: CDR1 SGHVS and CDR2 FNYEAQ. The CDR3 is 15 residues long. The J segment lost 5 bases and the V segment lost 1 base, leaving 7 bases of the junction unmatched.